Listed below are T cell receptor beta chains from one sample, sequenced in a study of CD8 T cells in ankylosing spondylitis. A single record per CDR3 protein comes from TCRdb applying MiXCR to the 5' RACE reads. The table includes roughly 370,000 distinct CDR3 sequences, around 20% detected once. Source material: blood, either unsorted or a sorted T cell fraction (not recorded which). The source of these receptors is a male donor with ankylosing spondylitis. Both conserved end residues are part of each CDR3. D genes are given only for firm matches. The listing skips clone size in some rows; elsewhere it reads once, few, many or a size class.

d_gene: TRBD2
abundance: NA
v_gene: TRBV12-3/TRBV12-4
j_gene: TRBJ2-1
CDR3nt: TGTGCCAGCAGTTTAGCCCGGACTAGCGGGACCGAGCAGTTCTTC
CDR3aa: CASSLARTSGTEQFF

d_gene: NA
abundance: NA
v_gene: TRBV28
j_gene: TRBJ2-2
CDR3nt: TGTGCCAGCAGTTTATGGGGGGGCGCGGACACCGGGGAGCTGTTTTTT
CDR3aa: CASSLWGGADTGELFF

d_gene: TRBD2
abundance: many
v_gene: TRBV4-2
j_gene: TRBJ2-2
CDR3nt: TGTGCCAGCAGCCCGGACGGACTAGCGGGATGGGGTGACACCGGGGAGCTGTTTTTT
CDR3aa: CASSPDGLAGWGDTGELFF

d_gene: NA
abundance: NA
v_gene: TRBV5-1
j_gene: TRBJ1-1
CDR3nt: TGCGACAGCAGCCCGTCTCCCGGGGGTCCTGAAGCTTTCTTT
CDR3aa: CDSSPSPGGPEAFF

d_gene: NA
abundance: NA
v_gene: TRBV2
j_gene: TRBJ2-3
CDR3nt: TGTGCCAGCAGTGAAAGGACACCCAGCACAGATACGCAGTATTTT
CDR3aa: CASSERTPSTDTQYF

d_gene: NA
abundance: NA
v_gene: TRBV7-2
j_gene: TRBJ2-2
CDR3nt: TGTGCCAGCAGCTTAGGGGGGATCCGAACCGGGGAGCTGTTTTTT
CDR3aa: CASSLGGIRTGELFF

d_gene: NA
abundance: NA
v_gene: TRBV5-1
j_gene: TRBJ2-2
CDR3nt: TGCGCCAGCAGCTGGGGACCTACCGGGGAGCTGTTTTTT
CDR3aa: CASSWGPTGELFF

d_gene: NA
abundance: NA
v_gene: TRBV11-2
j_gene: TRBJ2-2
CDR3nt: TGTGCCAGCAGCTCATTTAACACCGGGGAGCTGTTTTTT
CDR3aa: CASSSFNTGELFF

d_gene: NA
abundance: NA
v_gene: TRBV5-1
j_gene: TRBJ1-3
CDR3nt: TGCGCCAGCAGCTTGGACGGGCCTGGGGGAAACACCATATATTTT
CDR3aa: CASSLDGPGGNTIYF

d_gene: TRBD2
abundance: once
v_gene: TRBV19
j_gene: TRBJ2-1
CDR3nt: TGTGCCAGTAGTAGTTTTGCGGGAGTCATCGATGAGCAGTTCTTC
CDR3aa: CASSSFAGVIDEQFF

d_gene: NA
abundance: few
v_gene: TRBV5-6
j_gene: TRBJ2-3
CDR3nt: TGTGCCAGCAGCTTGGAGGCAGTGGCGTCTAGCACAGATACGCAGTATTTT
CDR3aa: CASSLEAVASSTDTQYF

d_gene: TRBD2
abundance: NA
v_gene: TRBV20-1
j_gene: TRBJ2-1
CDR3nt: TGCAGTGCTAAGCCCCGTAGCGGGGAGGTTTACAATGAGCAGTTCTTC
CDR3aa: CSAKPRSGEVYNEQFF